The present TCR beta chain was sequenced within a study of cytomegalovirus exposure and HLA in healthy donors. PCR involved 60 Vbeta and 13 Jbeta primers. Data came from immunoSEQ multiplex PCR; TCRdb stores just in-frame clones and leaves some out. The data show around 95,000 clones, about four fifths seen once. V lost 7 bases to trimming and J lost 8 bases; unmatched junction nucleotides: 7. The CDR3 covers 13 residues. Germline V gene sequence: CDR1 SGHNT, CDR2 YYREEE (reference sequence). The sequenced sample was PBMCs. This receptor was identified in a female donor in good health and CMV-seropositive. The rearrangement joins TRBV5-4 to TRBJ2-1; 9 nucleotides line up with TRBD1. In DNA, the CDR3 is TGTGCCAGCTCGGACAGGGGATTCGATGAGCAGTTCTTC. Translation: CASSDRGFDEQFF.